The 8 T cell receptor beta chains reported below all come from one sample, sequenced in a study of shared clonotypes between healthy human individuals. The data were produced by immunoSEQ multiplex PCR, yet TCRdb's version contains in-frame clones alone and is incomplete. The sample lists about 1 million clones, 75% occurring once. The specimen was memory CD4+ T cells sorted from blood. Noted subset: CD45RA-negative fraction. The receptors derive from a man between 18 and 35 years old in good health.

CDR3 residues: CAWSSLGFQETQYF. The CDR3 nucleotides are TGTGCCTGGAGTTCGTTGGGGTTCCAAGAGACCCAGTACTTC. This chain joins TRBV30 and TRBJ2-5, with D uncertain. The V gene's germline CDR1 is GTSNPN and CDR2 SVGIG (reference sequence). Trimming removed 2 bases at V and 1 base at J, with 11 bases between. The CDR3 has 14 amino acids.

This rearrangement joins TRBV5-4 to TRBJ1-2; perhaps TRBD1 as D (6 bases). Germline CDR1 is SGHNT and CDR2 is YYREEE (reference sequence). Trimming removed 0 bases from V and 5 bases from J, with 8 bases in between. This CDR3 has 13 residues. The CDR3 protein is CASSLDREYGYTF. The CDR3 nucleotides read TGTGCCAGCAGCTTGGACAGGGAGTATGGCTACACCTTC.

The chain is built from TRBV2 and TRBJ2-5; the D is unclear. The germline V gene encodes CDR1 SNHLY and CDR2 FYNNEI. This CDR3 contains 13 residues. Trimming left V 2 bases short and J 1 base short, with 5 bases between. The CDR3 region is CASSEQTQETQYF. CDR3 nucleotides: TGTGCCAGCAGTGAACAGACCCAAGAGACCCAGTACTTC.

This clone was observed many times. CDR3 sequence reads: CASSETQLTMGGEQFF. CDR3 DNA: TGTGCCAGCAGTGAAACCCAGCTGACAATGGGGGGTGAGCAGTTCTTC. V and J are TRBV6-1 and TRBJ2-1; tentative D call: TRBD2 (6 bases). Per the germline V gene, CDR1 is MNHNS and CDR2 is SASEGT. V lost 2 bases, J lost 9 bases, and 20 bases lay in between. This CDR3 is built from 16 residues.

V usage is TRBV2 and J usage is TRBJ1-4; D is possibly TRBD1 (6 bases). Germline V gene data show CDR1 as SNHLY and CDR2 as FYNNEI. This CDR3 spans 12 amino acids. Trimming shortened V by 10 bases and J by 4 bases, and 10 bases separated the two germline ends. This chain's CDR3 is CATQGRNEKLFF. The DNA for the CDR3 is TGTGCCACACAGGGTCGTAATGAAAAACTGTTTTTT.

The V call is TRBV18, the J call TRBJ2-3, with TRBD1 matching 9 bases. CDR1 and CDR2 from the germline V gene are KGHSH and LQKENI. With V trimmed by 5 bases and J by 1 base, 7 bases remained unmatched. The CDR3 spans 16 residues. The CDR3 is CASSATGTGRTDTQYF. The CDR3 DNA reads as TGTGCCAGCTCAGCTACCGGGACAGGGCGCACAGATACGCAGTATTTT.

A note on this clone: This likely stems from a read error, as it lies one base from a far larger clone. The V and J genes are TRBV5-6 and TRBJ2-7, with TRBD1 matching 9 bases. Trimming removed 4 bases from V and 0 bases from J; junction bases left unmatched: 2. Looked up from germline, CDR1 is SGHDT and CDR2 is YYEEEE. The CDR3 is made up of 14 amino acids. This CDR3 reads CASSPDRGSYEQYF. The DNA for the CDR3 is TGTGCCAGCAGCCCGGACAGGGGCTCCTACGAGCAGTACTTC.

This sequence joins TRBV7-9 and TRBJ1-4; D is unclear. The CDR3 sequence is 12 residues long. Germline CDR1 reads SEHNR; CDR2 reads FQNEAQ (reference sequence). V lost 5 bases and J lost 4, with 5 bases in between. This chain's CDR3 is CASSHINEKLFF. The CDR3 region has the DNA TGTGCCAGCAGCCACATTAATGAAAAACTGTTTTTT.